This is a list of T cell receptor beta chains from one sample in a study of radiation and T cells in renal cell carcinoma. Only in-frame clones appear in the TCRdb table, and some are missing; sequencing was by immunoSEQ multiplex PCR. The sample includes some 120,000 clones, approximately 78% of them seen just once. Source: blood, taken from a patient whose treatment included radiotherapy and nephrectomy. Receptors originate from a woman aged 60-75 years with renal cell carcinoma. Both conserved end residues are trimmed from each CDR3. The size entry is marked missing in some rows and otherwise reads once, few, many or a size class.

length	V	size	CDR3
12	TRBV19	.	ASSIGLGRYEQY
10	TRBV5-1	.	ASSSIQETQY
13	TRBV6-1	once	ASSEGSAVTYEQY
13	TRBV9	.	ASSQFEGSYNEQF
12	TRBV19	.	ASSIWTGETEAF
11	TRBV7-6	.	ASSAGTPYEQY
12	TRBV6-5	.	ASGHGDNYSPLH
14	TRBV19	.	ASSYAAAGGGYEQY
12	TRBV6-5	.	ASSSPAGDNEQF
11	TRBV4-1	once	ASSHPRGETQY
12	TRBV6-1	.	ASSGTGSYNEQF
14	TRBV7-7	.	ASSSHSGSSYNEQF
13	TRBV28	.	ASNQGQGFYNEQF
13	TRBV6-6	.	ASSYGQGASYEQY
11	TRBV30	.	AGSGKGTDTRY
12	TRBV11-2	.	ASAPGWGVGGYT
11	TRBV5-1	.	ASSGGDNTEAF
11	TRBV27	once	ASSLQVAYEQY
14	TRBV19	.	ASRTSWAGRAGELF
15	TRBV25-1	.	ASSFGGLGRENTEAF
13	TRBV2	.	ASTKGAGGGETQY
12	TRBV30	.	AWSPGTGVTKQY
13	TRBV9	few	ASSVHLDPYEAQY
15	TRBV9	few	ASSVGPLQGPDTEAF
14	TRBV6-6	.	ASSSIFGTSIETQY
14	TRBV7-9	.	ASSYFQGVSGNTIY
16	TRBV28	.	ASSFRRGRLAGITEQY
11	TRBV4-3	.	ASSQGEGLGYT
14	TRBV7-2	.	ASSRRAGSTNTEAF
12	TRBV6-5	.	ASSYGQGRNGYT
11	TRBV6-5	.	ASSEKGNTEAF
13	TRBV15	.	ATSRLGGGNQPQH
17	TRBV19	.	ASSLRPGQGAIGHQPQH
13	TRBV6-5	.	ASSYSFRGNYGYT
13	TRBV18	.	ASSPSTGGTDTQY
15	TRBV5-6	once	ASSWGEKDRYSYEQY
14	TRBV19	.	ASSISALAGVGEQF
13	TRBV7-9	.	ASSLSGLIQETQY
13	TRBV9	.	ASSVDADPNYGYT
12	TRBV9	few	ASSVGGPSYEQY
16	TRBV13	.	ASSLASNRDRGSVGYT
11	TRBV5-1	.	ASSAGTDYGYT
12	TRBV5-1	.	ASSPDREIYGYT
16	TRBV28	.	ASSLLRQGGGENTEAF
12	TRBV5-6	.	ASSLNRGRTEAF
16	TRBV4-3	.	ASSQAGQGAYLTDTQY
10	TRBV6-6	few	ASVRGGTEAF
12	TRBV19	few	ASSFRDLYQPQH
14	TRBV11-1	few	ASSHPGGSGTDTQY
10	TRBV5-4	.	ASSFSPGTQY
9	TRBV20-1	.	SAGLAASQF
12	TRBV6-1	.	ATGVGTSNTEAF